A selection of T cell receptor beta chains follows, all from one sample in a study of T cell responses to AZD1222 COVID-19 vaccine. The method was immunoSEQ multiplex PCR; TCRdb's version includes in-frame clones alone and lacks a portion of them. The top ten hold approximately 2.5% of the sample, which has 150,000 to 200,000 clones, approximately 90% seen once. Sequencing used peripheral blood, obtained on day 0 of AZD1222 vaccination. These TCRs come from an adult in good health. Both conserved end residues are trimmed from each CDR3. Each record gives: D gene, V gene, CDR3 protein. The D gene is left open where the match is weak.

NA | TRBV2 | ASSESNQPQH
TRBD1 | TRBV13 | ASSLGGQGTHNEQF
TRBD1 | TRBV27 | ASRAGGANTEAF
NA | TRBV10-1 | ASSESRSSGNTIY
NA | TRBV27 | ASRTPPGKGGEKLF
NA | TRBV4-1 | ASSQDGGSSYNEQF
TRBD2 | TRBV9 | ASSVGSGRGNEQF
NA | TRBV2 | ASSVSAGFGDRIEAQH
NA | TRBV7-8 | ASTLRPASYNEQF
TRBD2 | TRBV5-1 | ASSITSGSAYEQY
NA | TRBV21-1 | ATRTGGIYEQY